These T cell receptor beta chains were read from a single sample in a study of blood T cells in healthy people across ages. From the 5' RACE reads, TCRdb called clonotypes with MiXCR, one entry per CDR3 protein. The sample has around 900,000 distinct CDR3 sequences, about 51% seen once; the top ten hold about 22%. The sample was blood. The receptors here all came from a woman aged 55-69 years in good health. CDR3s include the opening cysteine and the closing phenylalanine or tryptophan. The D gene is left open where the match is weak. A row's size may be missing; if present it is once, few, many or a size class.

CDR3nt: TGTGCCAGCAGCTTAGACCAGCGGGAGCACTCTGGGGCCAACGTCCTGACTTTC
CDR3aa: CASSLDQREHSGANVLTF
abundance: .
j_gene: TRBJ2-6
v_gene: TRBV7-6
d_gene: TRBD2

CDR3nt: TGTGCCAGCAGTCTCCCTGGACAGGGGTCCTACGAGCAGTACTTC
CDR3aa: CASSLPGQGSYEQYF
abundance: few
j_gene: TRBJ2-7
v_gene: TRBV28
d_gene: TRBD1

CDR3nt: TGTGCCAGCACGAATCCACAGGGTTACACTGAAGCTTTCTTT
CDR3aa: CASTNPQGYTEAFF
abundance: once
j_gene: TRBJ1-1
v_gene: TRBV6-1
d_gene: .

CDR3nt: TGTGCCAGCAGTTTATCGGTTCAGGGAAGTCGGTTCTTC
CDR3aa: CASSLSVQGSRFF
abundance: few
j_gene: TRBJ2-1
v_gene: TRBV27
d_gene: .

CDR3nt: TGTGCCAGCAGTCCCCTTACTACCTCCTCCCGGGATACGCAGTATTTT
CDR3aa: CASSPLTTSSRDTQYF
abundance: .
j_gene: TRBJ2-3
v_gene: TRBV27
d_gene: .

CDR3nt: TGTGCCAGCATTGAAGCCGGGACAACTGGGCCCGGCGGGGGCTACACCTTC
CDR3aa: CASIEAGTTGPGGGYTF
abundance: few
j_gene: TRBJ1-2
v_gene: TRBV6-1
d_gene: .

CDR3nt: TGTGCCAGCAGCTTGTCGGTCCTGAGCTCTGGGGCCAACGTCCTGACTTTC
CDR3aa: CASSLSVLSSGANVLTF
abundance: .
j_gene: TRBJ2-6
v_gene: TRBV5-5
d_gene: .

CDR3nt: TGCGCCAGCAGCCAAGATGCGGGGACAGGGAAGTACGAGCAGTACTTC
CDR3aa: CASSQDAGTGKYEQYF
abundance: few
j_gene: TRBJ2-7
v_gene: TRBV4-3
d_gene: TRBD1

CDR3nt: TGCAGCGTTAGGGTGGGAGAGACCCAGTACTTC
CDR3aa: CSVRVGETQYF
abundance: .
j_gene: TRBJ2-5
v_gene: TRBV29-1
d_gene: .

CDR3nt: TGCGCCAGCAGCCCCGGACAGGGAACTATGCGCTACACCTTC
CDR3aa: CASSPGQGTMRYTF
abundance: few
j_gene: TRBJ1-2
v_gene: TRBV4-1
d_gene: TRBD1

CDR3nt: TGCAGTGCTCAACCGGGACTAGCAGGAGATACGCAGTATTTT
CDR3aa: CSAQPGLAGDTQYF
abundance: few
j_gene: TRBJ2-3
v_gene: TRBV20-1
d_gene: TRBD2

CDR3nt: TGTGCCAGCAGCTTAGAGCTTGATTCACCCCTCCACTTT
CDR3aa: CASSLELDSPLHF
abundance: .
j_gene: TRBJ1-6
v_gene: TRBV7-8
d_gene: .

CDR3nt: TGTGCCAGCACCTGGTCCCAAGAGACCCAGTACTTC
CDR3aa: CASTWSQETQYF
abundance: .
j_gene: TRBJ2-5
v_gene: TRBV6-6
d_gene: .

CDR3nt: TGCGCCAGCAGCCATCGTAAGGGCGGGACAGGGGGGAACGAGCAGTACTTC
CDR3aa: CASSHRKGGTGGNEQYF
abundance: .
j_gene: TRBJ2-7
v_gene: TRBV4-1
d_gene: TRBD1

CDR3nt: TGTGCCAGCAGTTACTCGGTAGGGAGTTTGAGCTCCTACGAGCAGTACTTC
CDR3aa: CASSYSVGSLSSYEQYF
abundance: few
j_gene: TRBJ2-7
v_gene: TRBV6-5
d_gene: .

CDR3nt: TGCGCCAGCAGCTATCAGGGCGGACTACGCTCCTACGAGCAGTACTTC
CDR3aa: CASSYQGGLRSYEQYF
abundance: few
j_gene: TRBJ2-7
v_gene: TRBV5-1
d_gene: .

CDR3nt: TGTGCCAGCAGTAGGGGGACGAAGTACCAAGAGACCCAGTACTTC
CDR3aa: CASSRGTKYQETQYF
abundance: .
j_gene: TRBJ2-5
v_gene: TRBV6-2/TRBV6-3
d_gene: .

CDR3nt: TGTGCCAGCAGTCGCCTGTTAGGGACTAGCGGGAGAGAGACCCAGTACTTC
CDR3aa: CASSRLLGTSGRETQYF
abundance: .
j_gene: TRBJ2-5
v_gene: TRBV12-3/TRBV12-4
d_gene: TRBD2

CDR3nt: TGTGCCACCAGCAGGACTAGCGGGAAACAAGAGACCCAGTACTTC
CDR3aa: CATSRTSGKQETQYF
abundance: few
j_gene: TRBJ2-5
v_gene: TRBV15
d_gene: TRBD2

CDR3nt: TGTGCCAGCAGTTTAGGGTCGGCGGGTTACAATCGGCCCCAGCATTTT
CDR3aa: CASSLGSAGYNRPQHF
abundance: .
j_gene: TRBJ1-5
v_gene: TRBV27
d_gene: .

CDR3nt: TGTGCCAGCACGGAAGTCGGGACAGGGATTAATGAAAAACTGTTTTTT
CDR3aa: CASTEVGTGINEKLFF
abundance: .
j_gene: TRBJ1-4
v_gene: TRBV25-1
d_gene: TRBD1

CDR3nt: TGCGCCAGCAGCCAAGAATTCCCTGTGACTAATGAAAAACTGTTTTTT
CDR3aa: CASSQEFPVTNEKLFF
abundance: once
j_gene: TRBJ1-4
v_gene: TRBV4-1
d_gene: .

CDR3nt: TGCGCCAGCAGCGCTCCGTACAGGGGGCAATATGGCTACACCTTC
CDR3aa: CASSAPYRGQYGYTF
abundance: .
j_gene: TRBJ1-2
v_gene: TRBV4-1
d_gene: TRBD1

CDR3nt: TGTGCCAGCTCACCACTCGGGACACAGAGCTCCTACGAGCAGTACTTC
CDR3aa: CASSPLGTQSSYEQYF
abundance: .
j_gene: TRBJ2-7
v_gene: TRBV18
d_gene: .

CDR3nt: TGTGCCTGGAGTCCAACTGGGAAGGGAAATCAGCCCCAGCATTTT
CDR3aa: CAWSPTGKGNQPQHF
abundance: .
j_gene: TRBJ1-5
v_gene: TRBV30
d_gene: .

CDR3nt: TGTGCCAGCAGCTCAGCGGGAGGCGAGACCCAGTACTTC
CDR3aa: CASSSAGGETQYF
abundance: .
j_gene: TRBJ2-5
v_gene: TRBV11-2
d_gene: TRBD2

CDR3nt: TGTGCCAGCAGTACCCGGGGGGGCGGTGAGCAGTACTTC
CDR3aa: CASSTRGGGEQYF
abundance: .
j_gene: TRBJ2-7
v_gene: TRBV28
d_gene: TRBD2

CDR3nt: TGCAGTGCTCTAAGGACTAGCGGGACCAAGACCCAGTACTTC
CDR3aa: CSALRTSGTKTQYF
abundance: .
j_gene: TRBJ2-5
v_gene: TRBV20-1
d_gene: TRBD2

CDR3nt: TGTGCCACCAGCCTCGGACTAGCGGGAGTCTACGAGCAGTACTTC
CDR3aa: CATSLGLAGVYEQYF
abundance: .
j_gene: TRBJ2-7
v_gene: TRBV24-1
d_gene: TRBD2

CDR3nt: TGTGCCAGCAGTGAGGACAGGGATTTCAACGGGCAGTACTTC
CDR3aa: CASSEDRDFNGQYF
abundance: once
j_gene: TRBJ2-7
v_gene: TRBV25-1
d_gene: TRBD1

CDR3nt: TGTGCCTGGAGAGCGGGACTAGCGGGAGGTACCGCCTACGAGCAGTACTTC
CDR3aa: CAWRAGLAGGTAYEQYF
abundance: .
j_gene: TRBJ2-7
v_gene: TRBV30
d_gene: TRBD2

CDR3nt: TGTGCCAGCAAAGCCCCCATTGCGGCCGGGGAGCTGTTTTTT
CDR3aa: CASKAPIAAGELFF
abundance: .
j_gene: TRBJ2-2
v_gene: TRBV28
d_gene: .

CDR3nt: TGCAGCGGACTAGCGGGTGGATCAGAGACCCAGTACTTC
CDR3aa: CSGLAGGSETQYF
abundance: few
j_gene: TRBJ2-5
v_gene: TRBV29-1
d_gene: TRBD2

CDR3nt: TGTGCCAGCAGCTTACGACAGGCCGACGAGCAGTACTTC
CDR3aa: CASSLRQADEQYF
abundance: few
j_gene: TRBJ2-7
v_gene: TRBV5-1
d_gene: .

CDR3nt: TGCAGTGCACCGGGAGATGCGGAGACCCAGTACTTC
CDR3aa: CSAPGDAETQYF
abundance: .
j_gene: TRBJ2-5
v_gene: TRBV20-1
d_gene: .

CDR3nt: TGTGCCAGTCAGTCACGGTACGAGCAGTACTTC
CDR3aa: CASQSRYEQYF
abundance: .
j_gene: TRBJ2-7
v_gene: TRBV19
d_gene: .

CDR3nt: TGCAGTGCTAGAGATATGGACAGGGAGTTCAATACGCAGTATTTT
CDR3aa: CSARDMDREFNTQYF
abundance: .
j_gene: TRBJ2-3
v_gene: TRBV20-1
d_gene: TRBD1

CDR3nt: TGTGCCAGCAGCCCAGGGACCGAAATTTTTGCCAAAAACATTCAGTACTTC
CDR3aa: CASSPGTEIFAKNIQYF
abundance: .
j_gene: TRBJ2-4
v_gene: TRBV7-9
d_gene: .

CDR3nt: TGTGCCACCAGCAGAGTAGTTGGACAGTCTTATGAAAAACTGTTTTTT
CDR3aa: CATSRVVGQSYEKLFF
abundance: .
j_gene: TRBJ1-4
v_gene: TRBV15
d_gene: .

CDR3nt: TGCAGCGCCGACCCACTAGCGGGTGGCTTTTGGACAGATACGCAGTATTTT
CDR3aa: CSADPLAGGFWTDTQYF
abundance: .
j_gene: TRBJ2-3
v_gene: TRBV29-1
d_gene: TRBD2

CDR3nt: TGCAGTGCTAGGGCGCGGACTAGCGTTACTGAGCAGTTCTTC
CDR3aa: CSARARTSVTEQFF
abundance: .
j_gene: TRBJ2-1
v_gene: TRBV20-1
d_gene: TRBD2

CDR3nt: TGTGCCAGCAGCTTAGTGGGCAGGGATGAAGCTTTCTTT
CDR3aa: CASSLVGRDEAFF
abundance: .
j_gene: TRBJ1-1
v_gene: TRBV7-2
d_gene: .

CDR3nt: TGTGCCGGCAGCTCCATGAACACAGATACGCAGTATTTT
CDR3aa: CAGSSMNTDTQYF
abundance: .
j_gene: TRBJ2-3
v_gene: TRBV7-9
d_gene: .

CDR3nt: TGTGCCAGCAGCCAAGATCATCGGGTGGTCACTGAAGCTTTCTTT
CDR3aa: CASSQDHRVVTEAFF
abundance: .
j_gene: TRBJ1-1
v_gene: TRBV3-1
d_gene: .

CDR3nt: TGTGCCAGCAGTTTCCTCTTTCAGGACAGGGGCCACGAGCAGTACTTC
CDR3aa: CASSFLFQDRGHEQYF
abundance: few
j_gene: TRBJ2-7
v_gene: TRBV27
d_gene: TRBD1

CDR3nt: TGCAGTGCTGGGGGGACAGGGCAAGGAGTTGAAAAACTGTTTTTT
CDR3aa: CSAGGTGQGVEKLFF
abundance: .
j_gene: TRBJ1-4
v_gene: TRBV20-1
d_gene: TRBD1

CDR3nt: TGTGCCAGCAGTTGGGACAGAAGAAAGGAGGCAGGCTATGGCTACACCTTC
CDR3aa: CASSWDRRKEAGYGYTF
abundance: .
j_gene: TRBJ1-2
v_gene: TRBV7-9
d_gene: TRBD1

CDR3nt: TGCAGTGCTAGAGGGACAGCTAGCACAGATACGCAGTATTTT
CDR3aa: CSARGTASTDTQYF
abundance: .
j_gene: TRBJ2-3
v_gene: TRBV20-1
d_gene: .

CDR3nt: TGCAGCGTCCAGATGGATTCGGGCTATGGCTACACCTTC
CDR3aa: CSVQMDSGYGYTF
abundance: .
j_gene: TRBJ1-2
v_gene: TRBV29-1
d_gene: .